This T cell receptor (beta chain) was captured in a study of Graves' ophthalmopathy and Graves' hyperthyroidism. This clonotype has at least ten counts. As yet, its antigen is unknown. Study results and caveats: Stable hyperthyroidism and ophthalmopathy were told apart by a 13-signature model, which achieved roughly 89% sensitivity and approximately 82% specificity. The authors also found most expanded thyroid clonotypes above 0.001 frequency in blood.

The CDR3 is 15 amino acids. CDR1 is SNHLY, CDR2 FYNNEI, per germline. The ends lost 7 bases at V and 0 bases at J; junction bases unmatched: 7. The authors amplified TCR beta CDR3 regions, and they did so from RNA transcripts for repertoire sequencing. Investigators did first-round RT-PCR with HTBI primers, then second-round multiplex PCR. A single record per CDR3 protein comes from TCRdb applying MiXCR to the multiplex PCR reads. The table shows almost 400,000 distinct CDR3 sequences, with about 17% occurring only once. This sequence originates from a woman younger than 35 with Graves' ophthalmopathy. Sequencing was done on a sample of peripheral blood. The chain links TRBV2 to TRBJ2-7; 9 bases match TRBD2. CDR3 protein: CASTASGGISYEQYF. The CDR3 bases are TGTGCCAGCACCGCCAGCGGGGGGATCTCCTACGAGCAGTACTTC.